This T cell receptor beta chain was recorded in a study of shared clonotypes between healthy human individuals. The overall study: In total, the donors were a couple of women and a few men aged 18 to 49.

TCRdb keeps only in-frame clones here, not all; method: immunoSEQ multiplex PCR. The sample includes about 2.4 million clones, approximately 93% seen only once; the top ten take more than 0.35%. The CDR3 consists of 18 residues. CDR1 MDHEN and CDR2 SYDVKM come from the germline V gene. The sample comprised naive CD4+ T cells from PBMCs. Sample subset: CD45RA+ positively selected. The chain links TRBV28 to TRBJ2-5; D may be TRBD1 (5 bases). The J call is uncertain, as TRBJ2-7 better fits the DNA end. The receptor was isolated from a man aged 18 to 29 in good health. Some clones in this sample may be carry-over from other donors' samples. CDR3 nucleotide sequence: TGTGCCAGCAGTTTAGCTTACGCCCGACAGCGAACTTATTACGAGCAGTACTTC. Translating it yields CASSLAYARQRTYYEQYF.